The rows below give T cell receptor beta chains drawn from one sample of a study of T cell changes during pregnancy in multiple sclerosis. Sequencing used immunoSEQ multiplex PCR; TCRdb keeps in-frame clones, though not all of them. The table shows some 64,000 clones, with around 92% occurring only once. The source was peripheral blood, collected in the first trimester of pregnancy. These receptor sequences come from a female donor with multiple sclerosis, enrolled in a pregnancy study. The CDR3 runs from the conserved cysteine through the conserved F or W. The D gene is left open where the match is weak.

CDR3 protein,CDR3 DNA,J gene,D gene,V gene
CASSLEPGYTEAFF,TGTGCCAGCAGCTTAGAGCCAGGGTACACTGAAGCTTTCTTT,TRBJ1-1,-,TRBV7-2
CASSQGALMGGIAGELFF,TGCGCCAGCAGCCAAGGGGCCCTAATGGGGGGGATAGCCGGGGAGCTGTTTTTT,TRBJ2-2,TRBD2,TRBV4-1
CASSTLAGGLSGQYF,TGTGCCAGCAGCACTCTAGCGGGAGGACTATCGGGGCAGTACTTC,TRBJ2-7,TRBD2,TRBV27
CATSFSRARGETQYF,TGTGCCACCAGCTTTTCAAGGGCCAGGGGGGAGACCCAGTACTTC,TRBJ2-5,TRBD1,TRBV15
CASTRRQATEAFF,TGTGCCAGCACGCGGAGACAGGCGACTGAAGCTTTCTTT,TRBJ1-1,-,TRBV6-1
CASLRYGAGGKTQYF,TGTGCCAGCCTACGGTATGGGGCAGGGGGAAAGACCCAGTACTTC,TRBJ2-5,TRBD1,TRBV28
CASSPYRGLGTNTEAFF,TGTGCCAGCAGCCCGTACAGGGGGCTGGGGACGAACACTGAAGCTTTCTTT,TRBJ1-1,TRBD1,TRBV14
CASRLPRGRTDTQYF,TGTGCCAGCCGCCTCCCGCGGGGGCGCACAGATACGCAGTATTTT,TRBJ2-3,-,TRBV2
CASRDRGENTQYF,TGTGCCAGCCGGGACAGGGGAGAAAATACGCAGTATTTT,TRBJ2-3,TRBD1,TRBV6-5
CASTPGTGELFF,TGTGCCAGCACCCCGGGCACCGGGGAGCTGTTTTTT,TRBJ2-2,-,TRBV25-1
CASSLGGHLNTEAFF,TGTGCCAGCAGCTTGGGAGGACACTTGAACACTGAAGCTTTCTTT,TRBJ1-1,-,TRBV5-6